The next 30 T cell receptor beta chains were all read from a single sample in a study of T cell repertoires in cytomegalovirus infection. TCRdb re-called the reads with MiXCR, one entry per CDR3 protein. Of some 600,000 distinct CDR3 sequences in the sample, 20% to 25% were seen once. The sample consisted of CD8+ T cells from PBMCs. The origin of the receptors is a human donor in good health (CMV status not recorded). Some clones in this sample may be carry-over from other donors' samples.

This clonotype appeared a few times. The chain combines TRBV2 with TRBJ2-1; TRBD2 aligns across 11 bases. CDR1 SNHLY and CDR2 FYNNEI come from the germline V gene. V was clipped by 7 bases and J by 5 bases; unmatched bases: 10. This CDR3 region has 16 residues. The CDR3 region is CASKVAGGPYHNEQFF. CDR3 nucleotide sequence: TGTGCCAGCAAAGTAGCGGGGGGGCCTTATCACAATGAGCAGTTCTTC.

The chain combines TRBV29-1 with TRBJ1-1; TRBD1 might be the D (5 bases). The V end lost 7 bases, the J end lost 3 bases, and 9 bases lay between the germline ends. This CDR3 is built from 11 residues. From germline, CDR1 is SQVTM and CDR2 ANQGSEA. In nucleotides, the CDR3 is TGCAGCGCCCGACAGTACACTGAAGCTTTCTTT. Its protein is CSARQYTEAFF.

The chain links TRBV5-1 to TRBJ2-1; no firm D call. Trimming removed 5 bases from V and 8 bases from J, with 14 bases in between. The CDR3 sequence is 13 residues long. CDR1 is SGHRS and CDR2 is YFSETQ in the germline V gene. The CDR3 DNA sequence: TGCGCCAGCAGGGACGCCATCCGGGATGAGCAGTTCTTC. Amino acid sequence: CASRDAIRDEQFF.

For this clonotype: One end of the junction is discordant with germline, which a read error may explain. V and J are TRBV6-2 or TRBV6-3 and TRBJ1-2; 7 bases fit TRBD1. The germline gives CDR1 MNHEY, CDR2 SVGEGT. The CDR3 has 16 residues. In DNA form, the CDR3 reads TGTGTCAGCAGTTTCTCGACAGAGCAGGGGGATTATGGCTACACCTTC. Amino acid sequence: CVSSFSTEQGDYGYTF.

J is TRBJ2-7 and V is TRBV27, with D perhaps matching TRBD1 (6 bases). CDR1 and CDR2 from the germline V gene are MNHEY and SMNVEV (reference sequence). The CDR3 loop spans 15 amino acids. Trimming cost V 6 bases and J 3 bases, with 18 bases left between them. CDR3 bases: TGTGCCAGCAGAACCTCGTGGGACACATTCTACGAGCAGTACTTC. Translation gives CASRTSWDTFYEQYF.

This clonotype was counted many times. CDR3 sequence reads: CASSKGTPTSRSYNEQFF. DNA for the CDR3: TGTGCCAGCAGTAAGGGGACTCCCACGAGTCGGTCCTACAATGAGCAGTTCTTC. This chain joins TRBV28 and TRBJ2-1, with a weak D call TRBD2 (6 bases). Germline assignment: CDR1 MDHEN and CDR2 SYDVKM. This CDR3 has 18 amino acids. The V gene lost 5 bases and the J gene lost 1 base, with 21 bases spanning the gap.

The J gene is TRBJ2-1, the V gene TRBV6-2 or TRBV6-3, with 9 bases matching TRBD2. Germline CDR1 reads MNHEY; CDR2 reads SVGEGT. Losses at the gene ends were 7 bases for V and 8 bases for J; bases not matched to a gene: 12. The CDR3 spans 15 residues. This CDR3 is CASTETRGGQDEQFF. The CDR3 DNA sequence: TGTGCCAGCACCGAAACGCGGGGGGGCCAGGATGAGCAGTTCTTC.

The rearrangement links TRBV6-6 to TRBJ2-7, with D possibly being TRBD1 (8 bases). The germline V gene encodes CDR1 MNHNY and CDR2 SVGAGI (reference sequence). The V end was cut by 2 bases, the J end by 6 bases, with 14 bases between. CDR3 length: 14 amino acids. CDR3 region: CASSYQDREGEQYV. CDR3 in DNA: TGTGCCAGCAGTTACCAGGACAGGGAGGGCGAGCAGTACGTC.

V gene TRBV6-6 combines with J gene TRBJ2-1, with TRBD2 matching over 7 bases. The CDR3 totals 13 residues. Per the germline V gene, CDR1 is MNHNY and CDR2 is SVGAGI (reference sequence). J lost 3 bases, V lost 8 bases, and 4 bases had no gene match. CDR3 sequence reads: CASCPGGYNEQFF. The CDR3 DNA sequence: TGTGCCAGCTGCCCGGGAGGCTACAATGAGCAGTTCTTC.

In this sample, this clonotype turned up a few times. V usage is TRBV12-3 or TRBV12-4 and J usage is TRBJ1-4; D remains unclear. The CDR3 runs to 13 residues. Trimming removed 10 bases at V and 6 bases at J, with 15 bases between. CDR3 DNA: TGTGCCACCCAAGACCCAGTCCATGAAAAACTGTTTTTT. Protein sequence: CATQDPVHEKLFF.

This clonotype was observed many times. The gene calls are TRBV7-2 and TRBJ1-3, with no clear D. This CDR3 spans 19 amino acids. V lost 1 base and J 0 bases, leaving 19 bases between the germline ends. Germline values: CDR1 SGHTA, CDR2 FQGNSA. The CDR3 loop is CASSLETPSTPFSGNTIYF. CDR3 nucleotides: TGTGCCAGCAGCTTAGAGACACCCTCTACCCCGTTCTCTGGAAACACCATATATTTT.

This clonotype was seen only a few times. The chain uses TRBV7-9 and TRBJ2-7; D unclear. V lost 1 base and J lost 13, with 11 bases in between. Germline V gene data show CDR1 as SEHNR and CDR2 as FQNEAQ (reference sequence). The CDR3 has 11 residues. Here the CDR3 reads CASSLGAERYF. CDR3 bases: TGTGCCAGCAGCTTAGGTGCAGAGAGATACTTC. Variable domain in full (rest from reference TRBV7-9 and TRBJ2-7): DTGVSQNPRHKITKRGQNVTFRCDPISEHNRLYWYRQTLGQGPEFLTYFQNEAQLEKSRLLSDRFSAERPKGSFSTLEIQRTEQGDSAMYLCASSLGAERYFGPGTRLTVT.

This clonotype was seen many times. The V and J genes are TRBV7-8 and TRBJ2-3; 7 bases are a match to TRBD1. Germline V gene lookup returns CDR1 SGHVS and CDR2 FQNEAQ. Losses at the gene ends were 3 bases for V and 2 bases for J; bases not matched to a gene: 5. The CDR3 has 15 residues. The CDR3 DNA reads TGTGCCAGCAGCTTTCCGGGACAGAACACAGATACGCAGTATTTT. This codes for CASSFPGQNTDTQYF.

This clonotype occurred many times. This rearrangement joins TRBV28 to TRBJ2-7, with D perhaps being TRBD1 or TRBD2 (5 bases each). The CDR3 has 18 amino acids. Looked up from germline, CDR1 is MDHEN and CDR2 is SYDVKM. Deletions cut 1 base from V and 2 bases from J, with 21 bases between. In nucleotides, the CDR3 is TGTGCCAGCAGTTTATCCCCAATGGTTTTGGGGACCCCCTACGAGCAGTACGTC. Encoded protein: CASSLSPMVLGTPYEQYV.

The table lists this clonotype with a count of one. With a much larger clone just one base away, this may be a read error. This chain joins TRBV7-2 and TRBJ1-5, with D unresolved. The CDR3 length is 15 residues. Germline lookup yields CDR1 SGHTA and CDR2 FQGNSA. CDR3 in DNA: TGTGTCAGCAGCCCCGGCAGATCAAGCAATCAGCCCCAGCATTTT. It specifies CVSSPGRSSNQPQHF.

The V gene is TRBV28, the J gene TRBJ2-5; no firm D call. The CDR3 spans 13 residues. CDR1 MDHEN and CDR2 SYDVKM come from the germline V gene. Trimming removed 7 bases at V and 6 bases at J, with 15 bases between. The CDR3 DNA follows: TGTGCCAGCATAGCAGACCCCTGGAAGACCCAGTACTTC. Translating it yields CASIADPWKTQYF.

This clonotype was counted many times. The chain joins TRBV7-2 to TRBJ1-5; D not certain. Germline loops: CDR1 SGHTA, CDR2 FQGNSA. V was clipped by 6 bases and J by 0 bases, with 9 bases between them. The CDR3 covers 14 residues. The CDR3 sequence is CASSPIDSNQPQHF. In nucleotides, the CDR3 is TGTGCCAGCAGTCCGATAGATAGCAATCAGCCCCAGCATTTT.

The table lists this clonotype with many counts. The chain links TRBV7-2 to TRBJ2-5; D is ambiguous. CDR3 size: 14 residues. V was trimmed by 0 bases and J by 0 bases, leaving 5 bases between them. Germline CDR1 is SGHTA and CDR2 is FQGNSA. The CDR3 DNA is TGTGCCAGCAGCTTAGCGGTGTACCAAGAGACCCAGTACTTC. Its translation is CASSLAVYQETQYF.

This chain links TRBV28 with TRBJ1-5, with D unclear. CDR1 is MDHEN and CDR2 is SYDVKM in the germline V gene. Trimming took off 8 bases at V and 4 bases at J, with 9 bases between the two ends. This CDR3 has 12 residues. The CDR3 sequence: CASRNGNQPQHF. The CDR3 nucleotides read TGTGCCAGCCGGAACGGGAATCAGCCCCAGCATTTT.

A remark on this clonotype: The junction departs from germline at one end; a sequencing error may be responsible. The J gene is TRBJ2-2, the V gene TRBV6-5, with TRBD2 matching over 12 bases. The germline gives CDR1 MNHEY, CDR2 SVGAGI. This CDR3 is built from 15 residues. This CDR3 is CASSGLAGNTGVLFF. The CDR3 DNA follows: TGTGCCAGCAGCGGACTAGCGGGGAACACCGGGGTGCTGTTTTTT.

V is TRBV20-1 and J is TRBJ2-1, with D unresolved. CDR1 is DFQATT, CDR2 SNEGSKA, per germline (reference sequence). The CDR3 runs to 18 residues. The ends were cut back, 3 bases at V and 8 bases at J, with 29 bases in the middle. CDR3 bases: TGCAGTGCTAGGGCTATTTTGGAAGACATAGGGAAGGTTGATGAGCAGTTCTTC. Translation gives CSARAILEDIGKVDEQFF.

The V call is TRBV20-1, the J call TRBJ2-7; D unresolved. Trimming stripped 5 bases from V and 6 bases from J, with 20 bases between. The CDR3 covers 14 residues. CDR1 is DFQATT, CDR2 SNEGSKA, per germline (reference sequence). CDR3: CSAFRQTLLGEQYV. The CDR3 DNA sequence: TGCAGTGCTTTTAGACAAACACTCTTGGGCGAGCAGTACGTC.

This clonotype appeared many times. Here the CDR3 reads CASSHVTDTQYF. CDR3 nucleotide sequence: TGTGCCAGCAGTCACGTCACAGATACGCAGTATTTT. The genes are TRBV6-2 or TRBV6-3 and TRBJ2-3; D call uncertain. Germline V lookup: CDR1 MNHEY, CDR2 SVGEGT. This CDR3 is 12 amino acids long. V lost 5 bases and J lost 2, with 5 bases in between.

This clonotype was found many times. The genes are TRBV11-2 and TRBJ2-7; perhaps TRBD2 as D (6 bases). V was cut by 0 bases and J by 2 bases, with 11 bases left in between. In germline, CDR1 is SGHAT, CDR2 FQNNGV. The CDR3 is made up of 15 amino acids. The CDR3 nucleotides are TGTGCCAGCAGCTTAGAGGCGGGGAATACCTACGAGCAGTACTTC. Protein: CASSLEAGNTYEQYF.

This clonotype was detected a few times. This chain joins TRBV12-3 or TRBV12-4 and TRBJ2-3; no clear D. Deletions cut 5 bases from V and 6 bases from J, with 9 bases between. The CDR3 length is 12 residues. CDR3 amino acids: CASSALRDTQYF. The DNA of the CDR3 is TGTGCCAGCAGTGCCCTGCGGGATACGCAGTATTTT.

In this sample, this clonotype turned up a few times. The chain combines TRBV3-1 with TRBJ2-3; 8 positions agree with TRBD2. Per germline, CDR1 LGHDT and CDR2 YNNKEL (reference sequence). CDR3 size: 17 residues. The V gene end was trimmed by 1 base and the J gene end by 6 bases; junction bases not matched to a gene: 12. The CDR3 protein is CASSQGDSGALFDTQYF. CDR3 nucleotides: TGTGCCAGCAGCCAAGGGGATAGCGGGGCGCTGTTCGATACGCAGTATTTT.

This clonotype was detected a few times. This chain links TRBV29-1 with TRBJ2-1, with D unresolved. The CDR3 loop spans 13 amino acids. The V and J ends lost 4 bases and 3 bases respectively, with 10 bases between them. CDR1 SQVTM and CDR2 ANQGSEA come from the germline V gene. The CDR3: CSVGQTYYNEQFF. CDR3 bases: TGCAGCGTTGGGCAGACATACTACAATGAGCAGTTCTTC.

This clonotype was observed a few times. The chain couples TRBV7-9 to TRBJ1-1; tentatively, D is TRBD1 (6 bases). The CDR3 length is 14 residues. The germline V gene encodes CDR1 SEHNR and CDR2 FQNEAQ (reference sequence). Trimming took 5 bases from V and 4 from J, leaving 14 bases between them. CDR3 bases: TGTGCCAGCAGCCCCGTGAAGGGGGGCACTGAAGCTTTCTTT. Encoded protein: CASSPVKGGTEAFF.

The chain carries TRBV7-9 and TRBJ2-7, with 7 bases lining up with TRBD1. Germline V gives CDR1 SEHNR, CDR2 FQNEAQ (reference sequence). The CDR3 runs 13 residues. Losses at the gene ends were 5 bases for V and 7 bases for J; bases not matched to a gene: 8. The CDR3 sequence is CASSPPGGREQYF. The CDR3 DNA reads as TGTGCCAGCAGCCCCCCAGGGGGACGGGAGCAGTACTTC.

In its sample, this clonotype was seen a few times. This chain links TRBV25-1 with TRBJ2-1, with D perhaps matching TRBD1 or TRBD2 (5 bases each). The germline V gene has CDR1 MGHDK and CDR2 SYGVNS. CDR3 size: 14 residues. V dropped 4 bases and J dropped 9 bases, with 16 bases sitting between them. The CDR3 nucleotides are TGTGCCAGCAGTGGGGCTGGGACCGACGCTGAGCAGTTCTTC. It is translated as CASSGAGTDAEQFF.